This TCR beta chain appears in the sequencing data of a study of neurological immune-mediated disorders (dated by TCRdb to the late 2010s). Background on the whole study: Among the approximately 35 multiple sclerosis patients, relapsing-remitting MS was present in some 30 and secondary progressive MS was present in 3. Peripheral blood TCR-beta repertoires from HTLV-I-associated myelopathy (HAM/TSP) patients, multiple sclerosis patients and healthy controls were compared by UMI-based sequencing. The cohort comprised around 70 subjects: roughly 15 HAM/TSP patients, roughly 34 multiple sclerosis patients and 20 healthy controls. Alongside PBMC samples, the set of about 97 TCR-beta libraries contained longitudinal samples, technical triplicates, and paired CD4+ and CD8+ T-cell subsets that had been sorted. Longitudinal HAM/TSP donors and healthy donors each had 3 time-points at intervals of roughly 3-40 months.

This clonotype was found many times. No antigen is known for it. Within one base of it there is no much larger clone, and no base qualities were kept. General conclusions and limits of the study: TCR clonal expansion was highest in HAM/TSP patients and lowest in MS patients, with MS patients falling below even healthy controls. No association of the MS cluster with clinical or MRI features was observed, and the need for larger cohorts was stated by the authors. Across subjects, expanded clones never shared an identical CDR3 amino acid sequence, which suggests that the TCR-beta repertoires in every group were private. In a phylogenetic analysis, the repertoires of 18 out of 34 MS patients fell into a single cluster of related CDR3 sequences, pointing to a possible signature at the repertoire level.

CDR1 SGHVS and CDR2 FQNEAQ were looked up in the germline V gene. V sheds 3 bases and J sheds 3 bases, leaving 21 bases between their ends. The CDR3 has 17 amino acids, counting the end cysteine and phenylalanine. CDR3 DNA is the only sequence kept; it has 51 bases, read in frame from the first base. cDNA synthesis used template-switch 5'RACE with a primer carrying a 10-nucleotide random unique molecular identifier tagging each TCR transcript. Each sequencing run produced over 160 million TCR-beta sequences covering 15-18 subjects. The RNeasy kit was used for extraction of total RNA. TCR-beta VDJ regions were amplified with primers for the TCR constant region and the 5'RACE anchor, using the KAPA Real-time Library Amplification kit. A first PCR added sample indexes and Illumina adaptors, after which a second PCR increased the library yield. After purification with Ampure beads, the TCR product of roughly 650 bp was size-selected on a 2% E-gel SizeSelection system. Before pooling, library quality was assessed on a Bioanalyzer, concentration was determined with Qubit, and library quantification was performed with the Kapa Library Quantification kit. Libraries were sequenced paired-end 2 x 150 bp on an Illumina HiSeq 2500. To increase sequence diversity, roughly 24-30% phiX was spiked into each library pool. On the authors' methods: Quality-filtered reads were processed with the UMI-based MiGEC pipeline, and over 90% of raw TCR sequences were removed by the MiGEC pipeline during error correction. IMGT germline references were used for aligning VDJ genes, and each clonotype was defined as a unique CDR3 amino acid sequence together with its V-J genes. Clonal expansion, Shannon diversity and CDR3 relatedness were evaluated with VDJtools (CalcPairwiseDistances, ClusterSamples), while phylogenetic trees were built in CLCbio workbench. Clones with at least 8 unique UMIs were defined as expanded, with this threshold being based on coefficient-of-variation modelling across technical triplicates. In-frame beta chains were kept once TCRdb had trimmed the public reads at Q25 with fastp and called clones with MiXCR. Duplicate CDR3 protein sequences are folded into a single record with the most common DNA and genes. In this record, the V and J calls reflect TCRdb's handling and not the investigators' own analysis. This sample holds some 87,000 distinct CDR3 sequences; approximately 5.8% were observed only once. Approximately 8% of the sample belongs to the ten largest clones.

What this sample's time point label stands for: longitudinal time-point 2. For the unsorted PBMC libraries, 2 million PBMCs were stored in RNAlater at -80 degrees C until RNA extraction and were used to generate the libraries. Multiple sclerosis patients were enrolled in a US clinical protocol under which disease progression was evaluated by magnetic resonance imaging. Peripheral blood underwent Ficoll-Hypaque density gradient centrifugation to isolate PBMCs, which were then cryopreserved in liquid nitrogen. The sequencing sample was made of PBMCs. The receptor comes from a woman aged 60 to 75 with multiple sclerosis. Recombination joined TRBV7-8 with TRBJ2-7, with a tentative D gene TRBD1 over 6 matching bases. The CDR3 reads CASSLRTRDILIYEQYF. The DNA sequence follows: TGTGCCAGCAGCTTGCGAACCCGGGACATCCTAATCTACGAGCAGTACTTC.